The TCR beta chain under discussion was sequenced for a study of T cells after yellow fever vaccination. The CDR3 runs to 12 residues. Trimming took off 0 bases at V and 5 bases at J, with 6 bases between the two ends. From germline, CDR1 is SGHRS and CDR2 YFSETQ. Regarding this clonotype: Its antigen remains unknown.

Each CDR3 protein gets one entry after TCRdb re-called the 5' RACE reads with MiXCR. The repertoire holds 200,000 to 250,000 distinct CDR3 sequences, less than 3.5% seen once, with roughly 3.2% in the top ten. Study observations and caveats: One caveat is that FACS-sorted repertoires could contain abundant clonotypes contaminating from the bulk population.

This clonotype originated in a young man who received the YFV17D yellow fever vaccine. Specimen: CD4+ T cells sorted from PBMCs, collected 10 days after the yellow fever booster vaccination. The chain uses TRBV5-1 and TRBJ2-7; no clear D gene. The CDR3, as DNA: TGCGCCAGCAGCTTGGAAGGGAACGAGCAGTACTTC. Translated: CASSLEGNEQYF.